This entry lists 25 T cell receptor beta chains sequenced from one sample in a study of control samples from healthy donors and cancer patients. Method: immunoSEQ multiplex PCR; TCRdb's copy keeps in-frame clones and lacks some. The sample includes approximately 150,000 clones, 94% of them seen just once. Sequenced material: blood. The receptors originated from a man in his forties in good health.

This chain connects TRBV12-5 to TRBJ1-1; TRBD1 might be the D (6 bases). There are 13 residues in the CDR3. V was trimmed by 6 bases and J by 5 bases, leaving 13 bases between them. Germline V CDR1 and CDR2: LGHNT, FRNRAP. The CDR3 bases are TGTGCTAGTGGGGAGGAGGGGGGGACTGAAGCTTTCTTT. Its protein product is CASGEEGGTEAFF. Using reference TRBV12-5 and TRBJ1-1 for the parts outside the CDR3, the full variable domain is DARVTQTPRHKVTEMGQEVTMRCQPILGHNTVFWYRQTMMQGLELLAYFRNRAPLDDSGMPKDRFSAEMPDATLATLKIQPSEPRDSAVYFCASGEEGGTEAFFGQGTRLTVV.

The CDR3 region has the DNA TGTGCCAGCAGCTTAGCCCGAGGAGGGAACACTGAAGCTTTCTTT. Protein sequence: CASSLARGGNTEAFF. This chain links TRBV7-8 with TRBJ1-1; no firm D call. Germline V gene sequence: CDR1 SGHVS, CDR2 FQNEAQ. Trimming removed 0 bases at V and 1 base at J, with 9 bases between. The length of the CDR3 is 15 residues. The full variable domain, completed using reference TRBV7-8 and TRBJ1-1, is GAGVSQSPRYKVAKRGQDVALRCDPISGHVSLFWYQQALGQGPEFLTYFQNEAQLDKSGLPSDRFFAERPEGSVSTLKIQRTQQEDSAVYLCASSLARGGNTEAFFGQGTRLTVV.

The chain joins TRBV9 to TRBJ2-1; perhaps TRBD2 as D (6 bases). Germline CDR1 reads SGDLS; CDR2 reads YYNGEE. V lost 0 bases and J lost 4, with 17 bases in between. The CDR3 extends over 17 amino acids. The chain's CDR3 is CASSVEGWASAYNEQFF. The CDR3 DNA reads TGTGCCAGCAGCGTAGAAGGTTGGGCTAGCGCGTACAATGAGCAGTTCTTC.

The CDR3 sequence is CASSRQGNEQFF. CDR3 bases: TGTGCCAGCAGTCGACAGGGCAATGAGCAGTTCTTC. The V and J genes are TRBV12-3 or TRBV12-4 and TRBJ2-1; 7 bases are shared with TRBD1. J lost 6 bases, V lost 5 bases, and 1 base had no gene match. The length of the CDR3 is 12 residues.

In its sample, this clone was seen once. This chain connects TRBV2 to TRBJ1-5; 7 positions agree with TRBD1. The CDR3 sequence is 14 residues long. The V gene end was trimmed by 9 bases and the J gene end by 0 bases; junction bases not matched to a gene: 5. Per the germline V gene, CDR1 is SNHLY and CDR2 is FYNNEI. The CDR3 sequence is CASTTGNSNQPQHF. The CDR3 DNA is TGTGCCAGTACGACAGGGAATAGCAATCAGCCCCAGCATTTT.

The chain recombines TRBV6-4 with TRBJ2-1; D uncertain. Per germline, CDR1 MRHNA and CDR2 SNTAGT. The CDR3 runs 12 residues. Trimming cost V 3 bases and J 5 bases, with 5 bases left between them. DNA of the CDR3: TGTGCCAGCAGTGAAGGAAACAATGAGCAGTTCTTC. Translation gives CASSEGNNEQFF.

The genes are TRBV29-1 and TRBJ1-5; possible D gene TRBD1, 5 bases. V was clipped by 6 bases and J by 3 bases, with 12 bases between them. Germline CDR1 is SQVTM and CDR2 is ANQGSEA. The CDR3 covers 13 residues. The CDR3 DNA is TGCAGCGTGGGGCGGGACCCCAATCAGCCCCAGCATTTT. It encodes CSVGRDPNQPQHF.

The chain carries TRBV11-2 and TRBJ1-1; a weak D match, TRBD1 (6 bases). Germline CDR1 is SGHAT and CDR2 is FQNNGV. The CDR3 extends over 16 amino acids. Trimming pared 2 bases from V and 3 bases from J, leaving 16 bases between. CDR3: CASSLRSTGIHTEAFF. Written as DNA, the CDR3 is TGTGCCAGCAGCTTACGCTCGACAGGCATCCACACTGAAGCTTTCTTT.

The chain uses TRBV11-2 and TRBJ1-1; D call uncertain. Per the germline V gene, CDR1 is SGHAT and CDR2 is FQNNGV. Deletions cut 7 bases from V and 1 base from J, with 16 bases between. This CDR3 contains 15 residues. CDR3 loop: CASTPRAGQNTEAFF. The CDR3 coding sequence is TGTGCCAGCACCCCGCGGGCCGGCCAGAACACTGAAGCTTTCTTT.

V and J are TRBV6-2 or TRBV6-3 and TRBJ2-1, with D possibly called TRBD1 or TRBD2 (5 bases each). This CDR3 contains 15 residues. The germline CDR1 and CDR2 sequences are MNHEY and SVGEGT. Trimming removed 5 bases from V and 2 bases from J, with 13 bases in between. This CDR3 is CASSTGTGTYNEQFF. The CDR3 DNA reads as TGTGCCAGCAGTACCGGGACGGGTACCTACAATGAGCAGTTCTTC.

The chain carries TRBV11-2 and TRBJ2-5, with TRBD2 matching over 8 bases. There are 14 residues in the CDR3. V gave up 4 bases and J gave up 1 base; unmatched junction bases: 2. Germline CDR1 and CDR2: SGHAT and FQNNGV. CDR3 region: CASSSGGGQETQYF. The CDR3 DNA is TGTGCCAGCAGCTCCGGGGGGGGCCAAGAGACCCAGTACTTC.

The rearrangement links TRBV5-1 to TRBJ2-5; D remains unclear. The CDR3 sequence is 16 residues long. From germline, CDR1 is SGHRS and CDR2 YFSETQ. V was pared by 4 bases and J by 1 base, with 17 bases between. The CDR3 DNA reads TGCGCCAGCAGCCTGGACCCGGGCCGCAGCCAAGAGACCCAGTACTTC. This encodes CASSLDPGRSQETQYF.

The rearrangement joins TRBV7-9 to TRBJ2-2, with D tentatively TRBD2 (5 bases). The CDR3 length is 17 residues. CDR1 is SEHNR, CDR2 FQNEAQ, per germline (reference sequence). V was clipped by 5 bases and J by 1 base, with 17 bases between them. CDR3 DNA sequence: TGTGCCAGCAGCCTCACCGCCTGGGGAGAGAACACCGGGGAGCTGTTTTTT. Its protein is CASSLTAWGENTGELFF.

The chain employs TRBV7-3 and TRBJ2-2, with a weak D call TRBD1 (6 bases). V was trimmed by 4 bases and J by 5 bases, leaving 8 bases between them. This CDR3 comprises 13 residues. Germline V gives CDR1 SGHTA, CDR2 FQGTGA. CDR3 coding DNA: TGTGCCAGCAGCTCGACAGGAACCGGGGAGCTGTTTTTT. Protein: CASSSTGTGELFF.

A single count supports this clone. CDR3 sequence: CASNRAGRYNYGYTF. The CDR3 coding sequence is TGCGCCAGCAATAGAGCGGGACGGTATAACTATGGCTACACCTTC. The V and J genes are TRBV5-1 and TRBJ1-2, with D perhaps TRBD1 (5 bases). The CDR3 has 15 residues. Trimming shortened V by 6 bases and J by 1 base, and 16 bases separated the two germline ends. The germline V gene has CDR1 SGHRS and CDR2 YFSETQ.

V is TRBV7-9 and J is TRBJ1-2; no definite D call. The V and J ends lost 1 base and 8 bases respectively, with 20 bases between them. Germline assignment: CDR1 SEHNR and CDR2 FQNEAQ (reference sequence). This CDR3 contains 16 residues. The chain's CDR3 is CASSLGGLSSDKGYTF. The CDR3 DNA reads TGTGCCAGCAGCTTAGGAGGTCTGTCGTCTGATAAAGGCTACACCTTC.

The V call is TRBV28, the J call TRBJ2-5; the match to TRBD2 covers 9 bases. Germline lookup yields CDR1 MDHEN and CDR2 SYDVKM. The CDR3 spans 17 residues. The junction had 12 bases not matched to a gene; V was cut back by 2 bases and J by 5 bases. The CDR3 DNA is TGTGCCAGCAGTTTACTGCTTGGCGGGAGGGCCGGGGAGACCCAGTACTTC. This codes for CASSLLLGGRAGETQYF. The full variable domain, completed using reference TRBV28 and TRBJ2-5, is DVKVTQSSRYLVKRTGEKVFLECVQDMDHENMFWYRQDPGLGLRLIYFSYDVKMKEKGDIPEGYSVSREKKERFSLILESASTNQTSMYLCASSLLLGGRAGETQYFGPGTRLLVL.

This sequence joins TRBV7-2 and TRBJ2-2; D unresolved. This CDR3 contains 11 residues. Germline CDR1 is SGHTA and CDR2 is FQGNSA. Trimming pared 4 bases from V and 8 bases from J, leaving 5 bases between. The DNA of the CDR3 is TGTGCCAGCAGCTCCGAGGGGGAGCTGTTTTTT. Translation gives CASSSEGELFF.

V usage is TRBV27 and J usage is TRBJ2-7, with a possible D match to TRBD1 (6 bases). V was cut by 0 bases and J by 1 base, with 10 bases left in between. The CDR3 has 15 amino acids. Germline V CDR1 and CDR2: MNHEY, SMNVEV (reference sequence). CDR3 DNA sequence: TGTGCCAGCAGTTTATCGATCGGACAGTCCTACGAGCAGTACTTC. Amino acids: CASSLSIGQSYEQYF.

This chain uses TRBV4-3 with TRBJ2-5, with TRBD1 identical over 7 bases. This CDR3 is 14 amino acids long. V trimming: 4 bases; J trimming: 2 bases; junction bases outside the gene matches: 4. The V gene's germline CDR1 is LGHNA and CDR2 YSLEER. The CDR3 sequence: CASSRTGTQETQYF. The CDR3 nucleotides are TGCGCCAGCAGCCGGACAGGAACTCAAGAGACCCAGTACTTC.

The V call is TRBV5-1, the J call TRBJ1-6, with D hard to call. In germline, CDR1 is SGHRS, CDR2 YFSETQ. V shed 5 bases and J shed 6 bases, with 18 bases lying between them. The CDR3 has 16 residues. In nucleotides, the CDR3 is TGCGCCAGCAGGGACCCCAGGACCTCGCGTAATTCACCCCTCCACTTT. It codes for CASRDPRTSRNSPLHF.

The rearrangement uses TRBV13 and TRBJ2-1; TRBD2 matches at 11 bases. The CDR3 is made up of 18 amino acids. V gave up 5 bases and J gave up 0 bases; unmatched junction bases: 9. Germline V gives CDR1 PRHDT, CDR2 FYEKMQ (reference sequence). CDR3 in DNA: TGTGCCAGCAGCCCCAGGACTAGCGGGCGGAGCTCCTACAATGAGCAGTTCTTC. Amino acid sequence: CASSPRTSGRSSYNEQFF.

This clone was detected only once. The CDR3 loop is CASSDSRKFYGYTF. The CDR3 DNA reads as TGTGCCAGCAGTGACTCAAGGAAATTCTATGGCTACACCTTC. This chain uses TRBV6-4 with TRBJ1-2; no firm D call. This CDR3 spans 14 amino acids. The V and J ends lost 0 bases and 4 bases respectively, with 9 bases between them. Germline loops: CDR1 MRHNA, CDR2 SNTAGT.

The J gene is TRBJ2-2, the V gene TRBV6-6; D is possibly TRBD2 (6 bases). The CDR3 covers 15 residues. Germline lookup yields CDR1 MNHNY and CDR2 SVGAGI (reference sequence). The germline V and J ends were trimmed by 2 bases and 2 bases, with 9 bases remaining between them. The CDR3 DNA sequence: TGTGCCAGCAGTTACAGGGGAGGAAACACCGGGGAGCTGTTTTTT. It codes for CASSYRGGNTGELFF.

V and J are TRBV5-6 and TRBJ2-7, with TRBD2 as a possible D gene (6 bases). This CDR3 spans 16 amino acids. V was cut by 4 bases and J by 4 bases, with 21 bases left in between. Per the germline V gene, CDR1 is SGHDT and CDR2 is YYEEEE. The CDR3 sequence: CASSQFGRGRGYEQYF. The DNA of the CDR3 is TGTGCCAGCAGCCAATTCGGTCGGGGGAGAGGTTACGAGCAGTACTTC.